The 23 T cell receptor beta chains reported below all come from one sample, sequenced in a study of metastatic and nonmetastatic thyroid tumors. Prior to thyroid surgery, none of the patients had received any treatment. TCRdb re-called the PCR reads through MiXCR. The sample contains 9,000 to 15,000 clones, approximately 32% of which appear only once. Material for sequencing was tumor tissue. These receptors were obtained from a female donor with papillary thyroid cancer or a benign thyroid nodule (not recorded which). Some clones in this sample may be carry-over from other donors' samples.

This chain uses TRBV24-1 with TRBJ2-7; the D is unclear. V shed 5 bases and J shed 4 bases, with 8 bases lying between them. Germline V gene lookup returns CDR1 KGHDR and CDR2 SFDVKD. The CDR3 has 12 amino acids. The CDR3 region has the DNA TGTGCCACCAGTGCCCAAGGGTACGAGCAGTACTTC. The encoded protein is CATSAQGYEQYF.

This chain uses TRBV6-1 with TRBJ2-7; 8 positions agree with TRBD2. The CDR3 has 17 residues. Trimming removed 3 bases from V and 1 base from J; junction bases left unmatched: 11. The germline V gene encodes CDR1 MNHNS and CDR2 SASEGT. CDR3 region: CASSEYITSGGSYEQYF. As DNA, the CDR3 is TGTGCCAGCAGTGAGTACATTACTAGCGGAGGTTCCTACGAGCAGTACTTC.

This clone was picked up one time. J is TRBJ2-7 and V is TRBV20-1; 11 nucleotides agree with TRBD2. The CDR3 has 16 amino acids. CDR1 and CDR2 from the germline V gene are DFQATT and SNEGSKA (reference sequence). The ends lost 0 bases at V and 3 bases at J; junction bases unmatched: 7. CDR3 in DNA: TGCAGTGCTAGAGATGGAGGTACTAGCGGGAGCTACGAGCAGTACTTC. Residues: CSARDGGTSGSYEQYF.

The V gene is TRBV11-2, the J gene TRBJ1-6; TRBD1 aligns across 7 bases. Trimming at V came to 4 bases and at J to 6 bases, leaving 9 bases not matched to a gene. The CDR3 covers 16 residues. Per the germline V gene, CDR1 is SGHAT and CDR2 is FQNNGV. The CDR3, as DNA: TGTGCCAGCAGCTCCCCCCTAGGACAGGTTAATTCACCCCTCCACTTT. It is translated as CASSSPLGQVNSPLHF.

CDR3 in amino acids: CASSLEPSSGNTIYF. The CDR3 DNA reads as TGTGCCAGCAGCTTAGAACCATCCTCTGGAAACACCATATATTTT. The chain couples TRBV7-6 to TRBJ1-3, with D unresolved. CDR3 length: 15 amino acids. V was cut by 1 base and J by 0 bases, with 7 bases left in between. Germline CDR1 is SGHVS and CDR2 is FNYEAQ.

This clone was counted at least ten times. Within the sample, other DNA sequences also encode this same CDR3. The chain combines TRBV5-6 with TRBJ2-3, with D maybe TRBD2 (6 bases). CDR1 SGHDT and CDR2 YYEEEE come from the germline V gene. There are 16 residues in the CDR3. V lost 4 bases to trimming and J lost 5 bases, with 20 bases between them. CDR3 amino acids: CASSGERVRTRDTQYF. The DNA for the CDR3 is TGTGCCAGCAGCGGAGAGCGGGTCCGCACCCGAGATACGCAGTATTTT.

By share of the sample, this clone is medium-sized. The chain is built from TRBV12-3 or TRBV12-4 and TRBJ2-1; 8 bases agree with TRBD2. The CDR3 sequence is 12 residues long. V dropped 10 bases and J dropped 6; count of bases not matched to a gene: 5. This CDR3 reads CATKSGSNEQFF. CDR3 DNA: TGTGCCACTAAAAGCGGGAGCAATGAGCAGTTCTTC.

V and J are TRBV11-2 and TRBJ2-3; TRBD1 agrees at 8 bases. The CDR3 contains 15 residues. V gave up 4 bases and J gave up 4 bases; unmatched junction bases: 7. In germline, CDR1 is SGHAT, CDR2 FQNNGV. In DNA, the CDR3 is TGTGCCAGCAGCTCAAGACAGGGGCTGGCAGATACGCAGTATTTT. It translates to CASSSRQGLADTQYF.

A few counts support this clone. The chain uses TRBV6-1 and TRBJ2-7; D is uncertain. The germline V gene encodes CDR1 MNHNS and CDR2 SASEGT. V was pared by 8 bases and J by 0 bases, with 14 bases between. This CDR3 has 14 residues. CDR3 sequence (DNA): TGTGCCAGCTTGATCTGGGTGAACTCCTACGAGCAGTACTTC. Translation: CASLIWVNSYEQYF.

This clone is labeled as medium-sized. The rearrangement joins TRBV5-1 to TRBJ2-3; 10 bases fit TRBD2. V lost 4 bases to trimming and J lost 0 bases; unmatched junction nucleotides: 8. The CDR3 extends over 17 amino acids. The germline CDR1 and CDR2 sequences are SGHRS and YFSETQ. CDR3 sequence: CASSNLGLATSTDTQYF. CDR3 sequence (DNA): TGCGCCAGCAGCAATTTGGGACTAGCGACAAGCACAGATACGCAGTATTTT.

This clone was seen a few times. The CDR3 sequence: CASSSGTSGRAYEQYF. DNA of the CDR3: TGTGCCAGCAGTTCTGGGACTAGCGGGAGGGCCTACGAGCAGTACTTC. The chain recombines TRBV27 with TRBJ2-7; 16 bases map to TRBD2. This CDR3 contains 16 residues. Looked up from germline, CDR1 is MNHEY and CDR2 is SMNVEV (reference sequence). The junction had 2 bases not matched to a gene; V was cut back by 4 bases and J by 2 bases.

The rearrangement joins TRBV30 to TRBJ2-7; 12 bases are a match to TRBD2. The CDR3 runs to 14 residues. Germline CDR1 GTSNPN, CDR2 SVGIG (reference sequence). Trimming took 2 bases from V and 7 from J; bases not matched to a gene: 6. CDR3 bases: TGTGCCTGGAGTCTCCCCGGACTAGCGGGGGAGCAGTACTTC. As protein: CAWSLPGLAGEQYF.

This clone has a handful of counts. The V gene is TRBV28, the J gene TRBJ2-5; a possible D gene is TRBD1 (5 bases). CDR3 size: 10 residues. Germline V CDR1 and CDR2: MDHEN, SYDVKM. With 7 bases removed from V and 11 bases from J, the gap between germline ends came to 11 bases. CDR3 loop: CASKRGVQYF. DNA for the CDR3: TGTGCCAGCAAAAGGGGCGTGCAGTACTTC.

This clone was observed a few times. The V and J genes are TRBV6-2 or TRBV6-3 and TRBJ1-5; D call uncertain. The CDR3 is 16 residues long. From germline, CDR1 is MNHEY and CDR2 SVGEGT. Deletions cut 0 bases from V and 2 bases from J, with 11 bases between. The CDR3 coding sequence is TGTGCCAGCAGTTACTCATCACGGGCAGGCAATCAGCCCCAGCATTTT. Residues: CASSYSSRAGNQPQHF.

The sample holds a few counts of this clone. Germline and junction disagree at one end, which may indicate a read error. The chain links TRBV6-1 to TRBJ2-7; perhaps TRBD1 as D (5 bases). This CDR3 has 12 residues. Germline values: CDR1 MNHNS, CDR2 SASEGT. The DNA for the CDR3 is TGTGCCAGCAGTCGACAGAGCTACGAGCATTACTTC. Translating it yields CASSRQSYEHYF.

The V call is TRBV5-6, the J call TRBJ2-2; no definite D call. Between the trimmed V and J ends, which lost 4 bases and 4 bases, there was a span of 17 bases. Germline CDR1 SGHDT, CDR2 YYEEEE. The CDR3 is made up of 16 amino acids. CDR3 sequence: CASSGRLARGTGELFF. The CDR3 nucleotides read TGTGCCAGCAGCGGGCGGCTGGCGAGAGGCACCGGGGAGCTGTTTTTT.

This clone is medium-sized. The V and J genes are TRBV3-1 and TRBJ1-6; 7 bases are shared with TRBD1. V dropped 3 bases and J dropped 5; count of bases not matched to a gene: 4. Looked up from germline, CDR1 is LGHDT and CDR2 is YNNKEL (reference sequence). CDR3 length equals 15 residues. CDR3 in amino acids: CASSHRQGNNSPLHF. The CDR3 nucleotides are TGTGCCAGCAGCCACCGACAGGGTAATAATTCACCCCTCCACTTT.

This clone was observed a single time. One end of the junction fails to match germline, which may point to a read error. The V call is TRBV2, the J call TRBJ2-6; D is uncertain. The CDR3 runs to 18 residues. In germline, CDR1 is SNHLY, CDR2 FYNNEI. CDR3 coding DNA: TGTGCCAGCAGTGAAGCTCTCCTGGAGTTCTCTGGGTCCAACGTCCTGACTTTC. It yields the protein CASSEALLEFSGSNVLTF.

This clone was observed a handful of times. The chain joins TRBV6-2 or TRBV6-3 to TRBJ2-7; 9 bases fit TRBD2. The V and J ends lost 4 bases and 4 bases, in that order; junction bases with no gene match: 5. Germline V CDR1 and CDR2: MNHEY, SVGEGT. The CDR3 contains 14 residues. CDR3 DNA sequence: TGTGCCAGCAGTTTATTGGGACTAGCTTACGAGCAGTACTTC. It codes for CASSLLGLAYEQYF.

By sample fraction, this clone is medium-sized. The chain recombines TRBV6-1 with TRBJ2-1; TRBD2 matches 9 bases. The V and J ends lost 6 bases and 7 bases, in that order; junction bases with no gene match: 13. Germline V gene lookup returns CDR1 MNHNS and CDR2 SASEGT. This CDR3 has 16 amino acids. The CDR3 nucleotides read TGTGCCAGCAGCCCCCGGGGTAGCGGGGGAAGGAATGAGCAGTTCTTC. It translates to CASSPRGSGGRNEQFF.

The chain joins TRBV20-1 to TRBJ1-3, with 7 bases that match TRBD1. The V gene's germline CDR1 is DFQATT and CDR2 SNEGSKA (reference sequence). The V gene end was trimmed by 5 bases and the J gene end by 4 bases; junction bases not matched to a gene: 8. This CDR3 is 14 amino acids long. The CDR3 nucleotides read TGCAGTGCTGCCATGAGGGGGCGAGGAAACACCATATATTTT. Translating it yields CSAAMRGRGNTIYF.

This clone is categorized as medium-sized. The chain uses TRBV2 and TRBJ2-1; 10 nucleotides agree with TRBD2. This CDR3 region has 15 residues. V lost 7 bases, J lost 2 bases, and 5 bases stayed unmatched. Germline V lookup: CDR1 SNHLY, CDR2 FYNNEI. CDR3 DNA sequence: TGTGCCAGCAAGCCAGGGACTAGCGCCTACAATGAGCAGTTCTTC. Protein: CASKPGTSAYNEQFF.

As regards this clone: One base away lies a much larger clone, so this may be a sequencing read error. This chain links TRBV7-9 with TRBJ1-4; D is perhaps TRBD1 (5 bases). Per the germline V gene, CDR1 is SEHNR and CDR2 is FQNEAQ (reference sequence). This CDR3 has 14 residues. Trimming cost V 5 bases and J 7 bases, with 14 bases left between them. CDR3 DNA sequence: TGTGCCAGCAGCCAACCCCAGGGAGCTGAAAAACTGTTTTTT. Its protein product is CASSQPQGAEKLFF. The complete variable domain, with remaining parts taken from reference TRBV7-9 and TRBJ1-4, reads DTGVSQNPRHKITKRGQNVTFRCDPISEHNRLYWYRQTLGQGPEFLTYFQNEAQLEKSRLLSDRFSAERPKGSFSTLEIQRTEQGDSAMYLCASSQPQGAEKLFFGSGTQLSVL.